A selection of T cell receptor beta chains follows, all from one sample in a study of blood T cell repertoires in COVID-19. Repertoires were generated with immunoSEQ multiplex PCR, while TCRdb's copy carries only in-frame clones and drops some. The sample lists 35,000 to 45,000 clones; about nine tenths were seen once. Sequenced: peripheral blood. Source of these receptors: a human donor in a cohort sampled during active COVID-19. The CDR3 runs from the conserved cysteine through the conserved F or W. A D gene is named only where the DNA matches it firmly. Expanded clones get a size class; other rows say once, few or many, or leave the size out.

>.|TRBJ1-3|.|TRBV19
CATVTTIRNTIYF
TGTGCCACCGTTACCACGATCCGGAACACCATATATTTT
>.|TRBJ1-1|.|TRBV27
CASSSGMNTEAFF
TGTGCCAGCAGTTCGGGGATGAACACTGAAGCTTTCTTT
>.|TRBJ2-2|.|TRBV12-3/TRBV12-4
CASSHGGELFF
TGTGCCAGCAGCCACGGCGGGGAGCTGTTTTTT
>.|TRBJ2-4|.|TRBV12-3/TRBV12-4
CASSLTGYIQYF
TGTGCCAGCAGTTTGACGGGGTACATTCAGTACTTC
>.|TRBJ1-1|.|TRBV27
CASSFLTNTEAFF
TGTGCCAGCAGTTTCTTGACAAACACTGAAGCTTTCTTT
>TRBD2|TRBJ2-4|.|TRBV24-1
CATSDSGTTENIQYF
TGTGCCACCAGTGACTCCGGGACTACCGAAAACATTCAGTACTTC
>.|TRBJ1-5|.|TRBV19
CASSQGIVYQPQHF
TGTGCCAGTAGTCAGGGGATAGTCTATCAGCCCCAGCATTTT
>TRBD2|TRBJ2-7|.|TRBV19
CASSIGPGAGEQYF
TGTGCCAGTAGTATCGGACCGGGAGCGGGGGAGCAGTACTTC
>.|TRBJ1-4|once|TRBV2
CASRETAATNEKLFF
TGTGCCAGCAGGGAAACAGCCGCAACTAATGAAAAACTGTTTTTT
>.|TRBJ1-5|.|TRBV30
CAWSRGNQPQHF
TGTGCCTGGAGCCGGGGGAATCAGCCCCAGCATTTT
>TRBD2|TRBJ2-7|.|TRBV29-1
CSVLRLAGYEQYF
TGCAGCGTCCTTAGACTAGCGGGGTACGAGCAGTACTTC
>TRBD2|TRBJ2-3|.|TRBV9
CASSPRGGVAGTDTQYF
TGTGCCAGCAGCCCGCGCGGTGGAGTAGCGGGAACAGATACGCAGTATTTT
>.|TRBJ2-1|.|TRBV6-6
CASSLQWSYNEQFF
TGTGCCAGCAGCCTCCAGTGGTCCTACAATGAGCAGTTCTTC
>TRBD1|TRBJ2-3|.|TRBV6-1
CASSERRQGAGDTQYF
TGTGCCAGCAGTGAGAGAAGACAGGGGGCAGGAGATACGCAGTATTTT